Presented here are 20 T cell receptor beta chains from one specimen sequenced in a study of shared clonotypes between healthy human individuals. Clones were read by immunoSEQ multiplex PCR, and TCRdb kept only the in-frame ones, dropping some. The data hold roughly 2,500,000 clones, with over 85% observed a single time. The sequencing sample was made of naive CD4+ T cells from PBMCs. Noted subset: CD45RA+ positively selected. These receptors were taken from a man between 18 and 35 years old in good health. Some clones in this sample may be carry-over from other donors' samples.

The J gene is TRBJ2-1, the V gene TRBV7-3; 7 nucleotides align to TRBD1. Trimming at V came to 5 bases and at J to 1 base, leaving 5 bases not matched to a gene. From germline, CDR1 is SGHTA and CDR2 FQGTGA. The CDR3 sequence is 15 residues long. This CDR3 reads CASSLDRVSYNEQFF. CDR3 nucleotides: TGTGCCAGCAGCCTCGACAGGGTATCCTACAATGAGCAGTTCTTC.

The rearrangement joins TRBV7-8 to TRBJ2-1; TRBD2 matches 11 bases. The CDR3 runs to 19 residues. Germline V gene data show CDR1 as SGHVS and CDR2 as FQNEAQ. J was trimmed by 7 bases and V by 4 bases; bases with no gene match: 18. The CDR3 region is CASSSGLGVTSGRGNEQFF. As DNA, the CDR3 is TGTGCCAGCAGCTCGGGGCTCGGGGTTACTAGCGGGAGAGGTAATGAGCAGTTCTTC.

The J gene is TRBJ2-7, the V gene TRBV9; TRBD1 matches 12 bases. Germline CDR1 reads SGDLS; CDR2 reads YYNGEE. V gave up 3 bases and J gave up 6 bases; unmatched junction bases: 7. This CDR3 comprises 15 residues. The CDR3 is CASSARDRGQGEQYF. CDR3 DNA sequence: TGTGCCAGCAGCGCTCGGGACAGGGGGCAGGGCGAGCAGTACTTC. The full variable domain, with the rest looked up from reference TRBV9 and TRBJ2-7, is DSGVTQTPKHLITATGQRVTLRCSPRSGDLSVYWYQQSLDQGLQFLIQYYNGEERAKGNILERFSAQQFPDLHSELNLSSLELGDSALYFCASSARDRGQGEQYFGPGTRLTVT.

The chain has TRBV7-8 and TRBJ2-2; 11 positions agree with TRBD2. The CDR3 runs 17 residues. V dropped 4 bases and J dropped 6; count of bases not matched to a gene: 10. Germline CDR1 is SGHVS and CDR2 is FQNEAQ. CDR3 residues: CASSSLTSGSFSGELFF. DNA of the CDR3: TGTGCCAGCAGCTCGCTCACTAGCGGGAGTTTCTCCGGGGAGCTGTTTTTT. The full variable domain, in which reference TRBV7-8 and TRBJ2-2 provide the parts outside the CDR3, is GAGVSQSPRYKVAKRGQDVALRCDPISGHVSLFWYQQALGQGPEFLTYFQNEAQLDKSGLPSDRFFAERPEGSVSTLKIQRTQQEDSAVYLCASSSLTSGSFSGELFFGEGSRLTVL.

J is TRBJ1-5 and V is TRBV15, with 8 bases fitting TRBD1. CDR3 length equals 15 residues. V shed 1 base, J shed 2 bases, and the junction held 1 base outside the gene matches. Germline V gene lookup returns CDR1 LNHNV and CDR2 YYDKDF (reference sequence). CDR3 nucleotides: TGTGCCACCAGCAGAGGACAGGGGCGCAATCAGCCCCAGCATTTT. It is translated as CATSRGQGRNQPQHF.

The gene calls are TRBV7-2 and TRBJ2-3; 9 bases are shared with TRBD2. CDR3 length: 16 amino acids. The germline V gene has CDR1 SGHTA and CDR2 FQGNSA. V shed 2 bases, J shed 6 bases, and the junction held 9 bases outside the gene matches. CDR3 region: CASSLILAGGPDTQYF. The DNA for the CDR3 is TGTGCCAGCAGCTTAATTCTGGCGGGAGGGCCGGATACGCAGTATTTT.

CDR3 in DNA: TGTGCCAGCGGCACCGACAGGGGGGGCGGGGAGCTGTTTTTT. As protein: CASGTDRGGGELFF. The genes are TRBV2 and TRBJ2-2; 9 bases agree with TRBD1. The trim removed 8 bases at V and 7 bases at J, leaving 8 bases unmatched. The CDR3 consists of 14 residues. CDR1 and CDR2 (germline): SNHLY, FYNNEI. Full variable domain (outside the CDR3, taken from reference TRBV2 and TRBJ2-2): EPEVTQTPSHQVTQMGQEVILRCVPISNHLYFYWYRQILGQKVEFLVSFYNNEISEKSEIFDDQFSVERPDGSNFTLKIRSTKLEDSAMYFCASGTDRGGGELFFGEGSRLTVL.

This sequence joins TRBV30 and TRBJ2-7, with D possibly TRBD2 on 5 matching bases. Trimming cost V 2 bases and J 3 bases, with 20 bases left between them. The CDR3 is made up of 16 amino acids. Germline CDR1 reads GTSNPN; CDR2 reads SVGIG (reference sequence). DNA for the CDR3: TGTGCCTGGAGTTCATCGCGGCCGGTCCGGGACTACGAGCAGTACTTC. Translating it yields CAWSSSRPVRDYEQYF.

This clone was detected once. DNA for the CDR3: TGCGCCAGCAGCGGGACTAGCGGGAATAACTACGAGCAGTACTTC. Translated: CASSGTSGNNYEQYF. The rearrangement links TRBV10-2 to TRBJ2-7; 13 bases line up with TRBD2. The CDR3 is 15 residues long. Per the germline V gene, CDR1 is WSHSY and CDR2 is SAAADI. Losses at the gene ends were 6 bases for V and 3 bases for J; bases not matched to a gene: 5.

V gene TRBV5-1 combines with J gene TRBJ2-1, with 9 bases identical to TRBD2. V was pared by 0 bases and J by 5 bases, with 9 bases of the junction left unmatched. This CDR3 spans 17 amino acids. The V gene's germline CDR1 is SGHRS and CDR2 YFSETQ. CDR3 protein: CASSLDSGLALHNEQFF. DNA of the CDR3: TGCGCCAGCAGCTTGGATTCTGGACTAGCGCTTCACAATGAGCAGTTCTTC.

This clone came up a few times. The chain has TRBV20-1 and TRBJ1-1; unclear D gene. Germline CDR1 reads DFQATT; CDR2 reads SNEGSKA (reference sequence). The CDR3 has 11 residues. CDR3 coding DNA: TGCACTGGGGAAAGAAGCACTGAAGCTTTCTTT. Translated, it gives CTGERSTEAFF.

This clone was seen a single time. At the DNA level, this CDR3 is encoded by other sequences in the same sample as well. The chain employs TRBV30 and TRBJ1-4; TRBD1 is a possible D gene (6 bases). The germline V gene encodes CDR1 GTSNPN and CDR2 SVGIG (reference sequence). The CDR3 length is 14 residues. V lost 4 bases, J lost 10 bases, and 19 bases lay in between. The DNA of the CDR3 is TGTGCCTGGAATCGGGACACTTCTTCAGGAAAACTGTTTTTT. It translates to CAWNRDTSSGKLFF.

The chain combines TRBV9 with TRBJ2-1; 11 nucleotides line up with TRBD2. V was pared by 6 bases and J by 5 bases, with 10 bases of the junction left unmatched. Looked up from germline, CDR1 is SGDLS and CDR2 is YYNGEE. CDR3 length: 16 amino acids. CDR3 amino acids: CASTSGLAGSDNEQFF. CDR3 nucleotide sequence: TGTGCCAGCACCTCCGGACTAGCGGGTTCCGACAATGAGCAGTTCTTC. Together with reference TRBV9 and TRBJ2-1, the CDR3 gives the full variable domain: DSGVTQTPKHLITATGQRVTLRCSPRSGDLSVYWYQQSLDQGLQFLIQYYNGEERAKGNILERFSAQQFPDLHSELNLSSLELGDSALYFCASTSGLAGSDNEQFFGPGTRLTVL.

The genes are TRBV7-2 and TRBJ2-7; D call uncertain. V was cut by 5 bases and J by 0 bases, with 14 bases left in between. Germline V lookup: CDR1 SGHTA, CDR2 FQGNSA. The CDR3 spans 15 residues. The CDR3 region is CASSHSHRRSYEQYF. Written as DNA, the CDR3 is TGTGCCAGCAGCCACTCCCACCGCCGCTCCTACGAGCAGTACTTC.

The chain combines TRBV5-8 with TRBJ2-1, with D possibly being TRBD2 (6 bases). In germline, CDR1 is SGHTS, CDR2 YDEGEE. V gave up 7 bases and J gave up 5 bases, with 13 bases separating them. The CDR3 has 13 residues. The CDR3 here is CASGLPRNNEQFF. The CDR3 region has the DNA TGTGCCAGCGGACTACCACGAAACAATGAGCAGTTCTTC.

The CDR3 DNA reads TGTGCCAGCAGCTTAGCAGTTAGAGGACCCCTATATGGCTACACCTTC. It encodes CASSLAVRGPLYGYTF. V is TRBV7-9 and J is TRBJ1-2; no reliable D call. Trimming took off 0 bases at V and 5 bases at J, with 16 bases between the two ends. This CDR3 comprises 16 residues. Looked up from germline, CDR1 is SEHNR and CDR2 is FQNEAQ (reference sequence).

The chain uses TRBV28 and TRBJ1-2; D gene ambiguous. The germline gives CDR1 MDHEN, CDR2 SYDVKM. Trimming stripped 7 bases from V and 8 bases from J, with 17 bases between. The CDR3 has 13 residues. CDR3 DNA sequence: TGTGCCAGCATTGGTGCCTTTGTGGTGGGCTACACCTTC. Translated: CASIGAFVVGYTF.

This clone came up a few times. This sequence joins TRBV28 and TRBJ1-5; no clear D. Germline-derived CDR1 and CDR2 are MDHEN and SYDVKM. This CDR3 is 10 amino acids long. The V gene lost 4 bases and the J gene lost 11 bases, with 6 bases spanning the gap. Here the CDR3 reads CASSSLTQHF. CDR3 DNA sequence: TGTGCCAGCAGTTCCCTGACCCAGCATTTT.

The CDR3, as DNA: TGTGCCAGTAGTCCGACACAGGGGGTGGGGCAGCCCCAGCATTTT. It specifies CASSPTQGVGQPQHF. The rearrangement links TRBV19 to TRBJ1-5; 8 bases map to TRBD1. V lost 5 bases to trimming and J lost 7 bases; unmatched junction nucleotides: 10. The germline gives CDR1 LNHDA, CDR2 SQIVND (reference sequence). CDR3 length: 15 residues.

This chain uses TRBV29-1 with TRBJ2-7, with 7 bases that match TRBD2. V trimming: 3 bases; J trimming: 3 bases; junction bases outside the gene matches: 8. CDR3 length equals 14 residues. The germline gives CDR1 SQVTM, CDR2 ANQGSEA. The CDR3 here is CSVESAGALYEQYF. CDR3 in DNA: TGCAGCGTTGAGTCGGCGGGAGCACTCTACGAGCAGTACTTC.